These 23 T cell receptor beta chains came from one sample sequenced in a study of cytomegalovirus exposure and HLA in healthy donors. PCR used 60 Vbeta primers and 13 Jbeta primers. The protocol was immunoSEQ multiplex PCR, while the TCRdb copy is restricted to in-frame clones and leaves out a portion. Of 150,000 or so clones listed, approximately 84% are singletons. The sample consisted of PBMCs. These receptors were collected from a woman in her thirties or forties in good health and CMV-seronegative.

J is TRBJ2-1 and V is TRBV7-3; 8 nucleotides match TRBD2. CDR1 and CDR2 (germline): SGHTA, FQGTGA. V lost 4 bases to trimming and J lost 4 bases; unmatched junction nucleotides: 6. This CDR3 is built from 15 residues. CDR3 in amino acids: CASSSNSGTYNEQFF. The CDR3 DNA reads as TGTGCCAGCAGCTCCAATAGCGGGACATACAATGAGCAGTTCTTC.

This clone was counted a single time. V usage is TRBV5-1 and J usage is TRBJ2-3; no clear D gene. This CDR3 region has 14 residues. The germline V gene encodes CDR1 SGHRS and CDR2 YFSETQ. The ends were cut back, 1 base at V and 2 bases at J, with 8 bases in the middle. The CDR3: CASSLIPSTDTQYF. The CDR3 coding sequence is TGCGCCAGCAGCTTGATCCCATCCACAGATACGCAGTATTTT.

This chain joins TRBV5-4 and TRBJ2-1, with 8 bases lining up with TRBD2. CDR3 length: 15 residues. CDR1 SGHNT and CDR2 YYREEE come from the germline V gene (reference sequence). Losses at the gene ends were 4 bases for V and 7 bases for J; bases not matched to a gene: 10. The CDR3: CASSPGLAVGNEQFF. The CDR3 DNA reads TGTGCCAGCAGCCCTGGACTAGCAGTAGGTAATGAGCAGTTCTTC.

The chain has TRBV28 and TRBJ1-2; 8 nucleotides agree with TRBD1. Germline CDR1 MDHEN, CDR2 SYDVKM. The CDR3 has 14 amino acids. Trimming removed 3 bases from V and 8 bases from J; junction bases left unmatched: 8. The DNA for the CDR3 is TGTGCCAGCAGTTTTAATCAGGGGGCGCGGGGCTACACCTTC. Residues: CASSFNQGARGYTF.

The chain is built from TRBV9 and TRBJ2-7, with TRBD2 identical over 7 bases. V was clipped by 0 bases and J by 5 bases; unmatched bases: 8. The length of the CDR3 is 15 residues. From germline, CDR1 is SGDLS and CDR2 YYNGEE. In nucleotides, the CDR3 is TGTGCCAGCAGCGTAGGGGGGGAGGGGTTCCACGAGCAGTACTTC. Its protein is CASSVGGEGFHEQYF.

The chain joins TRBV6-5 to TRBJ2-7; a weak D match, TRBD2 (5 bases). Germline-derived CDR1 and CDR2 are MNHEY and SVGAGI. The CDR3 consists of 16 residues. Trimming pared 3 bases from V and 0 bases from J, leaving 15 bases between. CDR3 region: CASSYFFPGISYEQYF. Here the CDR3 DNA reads TGTGCCAGCAGTTATTTTTTCCCGGGGATCTCCTACGAGCAGTACTTC.

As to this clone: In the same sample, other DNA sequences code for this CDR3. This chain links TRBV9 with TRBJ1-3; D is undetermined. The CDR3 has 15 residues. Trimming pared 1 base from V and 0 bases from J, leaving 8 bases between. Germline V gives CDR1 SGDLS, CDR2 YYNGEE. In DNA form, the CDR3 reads TGTGCCAGCAGCGTATCCGGGGACTCTGGAAACACCATATATTTT. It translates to CASSVSGDSGNTIYF.

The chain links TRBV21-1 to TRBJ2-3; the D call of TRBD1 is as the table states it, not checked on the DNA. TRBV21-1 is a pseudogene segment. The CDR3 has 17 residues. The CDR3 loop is CASSNTHRGRGTDTQYF. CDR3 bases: TGTGCCAGCAGCAATACCCACAGGGGGCGAGGCACAGATACGCAGTATTTT.

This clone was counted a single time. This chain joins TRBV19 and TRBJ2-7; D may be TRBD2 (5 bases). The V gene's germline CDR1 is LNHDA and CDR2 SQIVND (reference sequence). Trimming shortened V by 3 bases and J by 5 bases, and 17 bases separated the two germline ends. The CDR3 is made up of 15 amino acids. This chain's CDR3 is CASSIARITRDEQYF. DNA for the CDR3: TGTGCCAGTAGTATCGCCCGAATCACTAGGGACGAGCAGTACTTC.

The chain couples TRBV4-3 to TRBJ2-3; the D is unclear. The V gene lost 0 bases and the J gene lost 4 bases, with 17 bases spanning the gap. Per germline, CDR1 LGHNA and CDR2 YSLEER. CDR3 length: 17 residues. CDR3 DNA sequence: TGCGCCAGCAGCCAAGATCTCGTTCAGGTCGGATCAGATACGCAGTATTTT. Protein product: CASSQDLVQVGSDTQYF.

CDR3 nucleotide sequence: TGTGCCAGCAGCGTAGAGAGGGCCCGGACAGATACGCAGTATTTT. Protein: CASSVERARTDTQYF. The V call is TRBV9, the J call TRBJ2-3; tentatively, D is TRBD2 (5 bases). CDR3 size: 15 residues. Germline CDR1 and CDR2: SGDLS and YYNGEE. Trimming stripped 0 bases from V and 3 bases from J, with 11 bases between.

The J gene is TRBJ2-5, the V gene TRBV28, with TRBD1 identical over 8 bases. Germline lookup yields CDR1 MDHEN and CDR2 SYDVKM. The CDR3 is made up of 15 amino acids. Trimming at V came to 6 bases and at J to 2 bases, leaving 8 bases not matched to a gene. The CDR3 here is CASSLTRTGQETQYF. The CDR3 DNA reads TGTGCCAGCAGCCTTACCAGGACAGGGCAAGAGACCCAGTACTTC.

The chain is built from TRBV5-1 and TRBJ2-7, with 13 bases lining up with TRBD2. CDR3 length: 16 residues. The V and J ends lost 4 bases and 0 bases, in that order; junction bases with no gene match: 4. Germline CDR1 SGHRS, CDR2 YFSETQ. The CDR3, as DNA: TGCGCCAGCAGCCTAGGGACTAGCGGGGACTCCTACGAGCAGTACTTC. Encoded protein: CASSLGTSGDSYEQYF.

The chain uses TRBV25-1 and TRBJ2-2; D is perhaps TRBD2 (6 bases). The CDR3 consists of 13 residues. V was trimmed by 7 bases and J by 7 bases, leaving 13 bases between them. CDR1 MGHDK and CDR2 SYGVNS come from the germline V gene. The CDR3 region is CASTGRGLGELFF. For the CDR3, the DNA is TGTGCCAGCACCGGAAGGGGACTCGGGGAGCTGTTTTTT.

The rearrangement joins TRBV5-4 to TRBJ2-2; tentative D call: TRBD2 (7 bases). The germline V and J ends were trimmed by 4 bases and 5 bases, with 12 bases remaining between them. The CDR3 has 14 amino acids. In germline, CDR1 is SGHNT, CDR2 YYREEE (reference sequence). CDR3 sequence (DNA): TGTGCCAGCAGCCCCGGGGGGCAAACCGGGGAGCTGTTTTTT. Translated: CASSPGGQTGELFF.

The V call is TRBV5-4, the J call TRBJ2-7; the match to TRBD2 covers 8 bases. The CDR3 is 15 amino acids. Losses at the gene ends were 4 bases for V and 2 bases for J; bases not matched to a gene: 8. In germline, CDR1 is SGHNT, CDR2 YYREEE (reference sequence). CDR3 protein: CASSLPGAGAYEQYF. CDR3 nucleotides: TGTGCCAGCAGCCTCCCCGGAGCGGGAGCCTACGAGCAGTACTTC.

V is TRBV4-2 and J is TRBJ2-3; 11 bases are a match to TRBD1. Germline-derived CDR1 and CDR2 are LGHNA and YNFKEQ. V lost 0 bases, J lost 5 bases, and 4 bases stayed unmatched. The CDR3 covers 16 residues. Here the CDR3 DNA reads TGTGCCAGCAGCCAAGATGGGACAGGGGGGATAGATACGCAGTATTTT. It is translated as CASSQDGTGGIDTQYF.

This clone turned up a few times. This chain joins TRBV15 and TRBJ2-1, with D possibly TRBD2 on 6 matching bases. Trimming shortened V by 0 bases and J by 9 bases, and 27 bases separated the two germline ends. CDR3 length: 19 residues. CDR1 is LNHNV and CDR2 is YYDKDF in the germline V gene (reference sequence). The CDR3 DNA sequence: TGTGCCACCAGCAGAGATTTTGCCGCGGCTAGCCGGGGGTTCGTTGAGCAGTTCTTC. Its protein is CATSRDFAAASRGFVEQFF.

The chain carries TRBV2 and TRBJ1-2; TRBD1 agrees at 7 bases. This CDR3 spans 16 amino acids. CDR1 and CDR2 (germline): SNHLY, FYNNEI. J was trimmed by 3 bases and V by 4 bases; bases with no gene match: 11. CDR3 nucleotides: TGTGCCAGCAGTGGGGCAGGGGGTCGGAAAGACTATGGCTACACCTTC. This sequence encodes CASSGAGGRKDYGYTF.

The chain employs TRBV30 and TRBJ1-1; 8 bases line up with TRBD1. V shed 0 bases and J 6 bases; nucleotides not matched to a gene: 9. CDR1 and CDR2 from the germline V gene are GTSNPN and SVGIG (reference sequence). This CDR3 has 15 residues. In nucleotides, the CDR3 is TGTGCCTGGAGTGTAAAGGCAGGGGGCGCATCTGAAGCTTTCTTT. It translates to CAWSVKAGGASEAFF. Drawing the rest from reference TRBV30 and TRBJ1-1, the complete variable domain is SQTIHQWPATLVQPVGSPLSLECTVEGTSNPNLYWYRQAAGRGLQLLFYSVGIGQISSEVPQNLSASRPQDRQFILSSKKLLLSDSGFYLCAWSVKAGGASEAFFGQGTRLTVV.

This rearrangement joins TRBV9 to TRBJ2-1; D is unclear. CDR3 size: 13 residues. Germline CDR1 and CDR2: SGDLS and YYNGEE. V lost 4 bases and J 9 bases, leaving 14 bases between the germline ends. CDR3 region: CASSNQRGSEQFF. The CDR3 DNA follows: TGTGCCAGCAGCAATCAGCGAGGAAGTGAGCAGTTCTTC.

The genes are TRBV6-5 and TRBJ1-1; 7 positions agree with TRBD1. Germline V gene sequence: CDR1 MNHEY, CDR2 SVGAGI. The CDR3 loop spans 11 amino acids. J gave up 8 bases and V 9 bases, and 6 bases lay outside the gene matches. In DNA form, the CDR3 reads TGTGCCAGTTGGGACAGAGTAGAAGCTTTCTTT. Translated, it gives CASWDRVEAFF.

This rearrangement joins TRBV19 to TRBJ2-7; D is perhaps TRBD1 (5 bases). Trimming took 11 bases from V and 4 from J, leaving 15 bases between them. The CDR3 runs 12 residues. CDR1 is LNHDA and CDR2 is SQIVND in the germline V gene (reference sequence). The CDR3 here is CAPIGAHYEQYF. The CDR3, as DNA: TGTGCCCCGATTGGGGCCCATTACGAGCAGTACTTC.